This T cell receptor beta chain was retrieved from a study of identical twins. This CDR3 is 12 amino acids long. CDR1 SEHNR and CDR2 FQNEAQ come from the germline V gene (reference sequence). V shed 6 bases and J shed 11 bases, with 16 bases lying between them. Template switching created a universal primer site, and the cDNA included unique molecular identifiers. TCRdb reanalysed the 5' RACE reads using MiXCR and keeps one entry per CDR3 protein. The sample includes a few hundred thousand distinct CDR3 sequences, nearly 10% of them seen just once. This sample was shared with a second study, whose subject was yellow fever vaccine responses in identical twins.

V is TRBV7-9 and J is TRBJ1-1; a weak D match, TRBD1 (6 bases). Material: PBMCs. The sequence derives from a woman under 30 in good health. CDR3 coding DNA: TGTGCCAGCAGTTCCGGGGGCCGGGTGGCTTTCTTT. This encodes CASSSGGRVAFF. The full variable domain, rest sourced from reference TRBV7-9 and TRBJ1-1, is DTGVSQNPRHKITKRGQNVTFRCDPISEHNRLYWYRQTLGQGPEFLTYFQNEAQLEKSRLLSDRFSAERPKGSFSTLEIQRTEQGDSAMYLCASSSGGRVAFFGQGTRLTVV.